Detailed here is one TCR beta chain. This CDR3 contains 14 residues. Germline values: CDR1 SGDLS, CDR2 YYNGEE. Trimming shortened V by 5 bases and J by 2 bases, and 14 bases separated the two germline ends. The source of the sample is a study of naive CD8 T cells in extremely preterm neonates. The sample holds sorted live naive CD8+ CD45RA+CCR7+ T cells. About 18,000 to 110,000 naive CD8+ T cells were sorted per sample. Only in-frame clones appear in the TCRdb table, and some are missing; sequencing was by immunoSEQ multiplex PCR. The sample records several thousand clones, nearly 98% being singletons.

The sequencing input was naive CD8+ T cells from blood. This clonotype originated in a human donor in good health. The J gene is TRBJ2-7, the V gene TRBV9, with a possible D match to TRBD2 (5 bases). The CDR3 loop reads CASSPDGVTYEQYF. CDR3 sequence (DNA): TGTGCCAGCAGTCCTGACGGGGTCACCTACGAGCAGTACTTC.